This T cell receptor beta chain was identified in a study of human T cells and chemical hapten exposure. Study-wide context: Patients, predominantly female, presented with alopecia areata, totalis or universalis.

Time point defined: patch test 3, about 24 weeks after DPC sensitization. Treatment denoted: therapeutic diphenylcyclopropenone sensitization with weekly scalp DPC. Samples of blood were obtained prior to the application of each patch test. The donor pool consisted of alopecia patients aged 18 to 70 years, considered suitable for DPC. Unique molecular identifiers were affixed to discrete cDNA molecules within the library. TCRdb independently ran MiXCR on the RACE reads; one entry per CDR3 protein. The table records about 110,000 distinct CDR3 sequences, less than 35% of them present only once. The CDR3 runs to 13 residues. The ends were cut back, 1 base at V and 4 bases at J, with 10 bases in the middle. Germline V gene sequence: CDR1 DFQATT, CDR2 SNEGSKA (reference sequence).

V is TRBV20-1 and J is TRBJ2-5; D is possibly TRBD1 (7 bases). The source material was whole blood, sampled in connection with sensitization to the hapten diphenylcyclopropenone (DPC). The receptor's source is a man aged 35-49 years with alopecia areata. Some clones in this sample may be carry-over from other donors' samples. The CDR3 spells CSARGQGGETQYF. In nucleotides, the CDR3 is TGCAGTGCTAGAGGTCAGGGGGGAGAGACCCAGTACTTC.